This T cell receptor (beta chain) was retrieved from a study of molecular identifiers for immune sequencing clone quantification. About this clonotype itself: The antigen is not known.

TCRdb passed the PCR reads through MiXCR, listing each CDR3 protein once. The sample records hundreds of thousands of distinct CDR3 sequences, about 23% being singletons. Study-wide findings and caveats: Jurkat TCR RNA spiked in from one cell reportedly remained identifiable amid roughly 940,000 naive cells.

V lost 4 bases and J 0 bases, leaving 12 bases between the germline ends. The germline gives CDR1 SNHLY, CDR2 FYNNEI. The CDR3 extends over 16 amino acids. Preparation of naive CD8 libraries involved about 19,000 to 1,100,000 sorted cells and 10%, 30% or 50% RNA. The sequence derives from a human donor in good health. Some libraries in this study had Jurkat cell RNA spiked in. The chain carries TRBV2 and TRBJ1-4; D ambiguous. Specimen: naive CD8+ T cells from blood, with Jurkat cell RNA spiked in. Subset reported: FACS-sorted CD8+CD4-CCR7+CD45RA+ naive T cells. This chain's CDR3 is CASSVTQTATNEKLFF. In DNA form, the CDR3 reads TGTGCCAGCAGTGTCACACAGACTGCAACTAATGAAAAACTGTTTTTT.